A single sample is the source of the 3 T cell receptor beta chains below, sequenced in a study of cytotoxic CD8 clonotypes in ibrutinib-treated CLL. TCRdb keeps only in-frame clones here, not all; method: immunoSEQ multiplex PCR. The sample has roughly 160,000 clones, about 84% seen once. The material was PBMCs, obtained after 24 months of ibrutinib treatment. All receptors derive from a human donor with chronic lymphocytic leukemia.

The V call is TRBV10-3, the J call TRBJ1-1; 9 bases are a match to TRBD1. Germline V gene lookup returns CDR1 ENHRY and CDR2 SYGVKD. This CDR3 is built from 17 residues. V lost 5 bases, J lost 5 bases, and 15 bases stayed unmatched. The CDR3 sequence: CAISIDPPGTGSTEAFF. The CDR3 bases are TGTGCCATCAGTATCGATCCACCAGGGACAGGGAGTACTGAAGCTTTCTTT.

CDR3 in amino acids: CASSFRRNEQYF. In DNA, the CDR3 is TGTGCCAGCAGCTTCCGACGCAACGAGCAGTACTTC. The chain links TRBV7-2 to TRBJ2-7, with unresolved D. Germline V gives CDR1 SGHTA, CDR2 FQGNSA. The CDR3 has 12 amino acids. Trimming pared 3 bases from V and 5 bases from J, leaving 8 bases between.

J is TRBJ2-3 and V is TRBV5-1, with TRBD2 as a possible D gene (5 bases). Germline loops: CDR1 SGHRS, CDR2 YFSETQ. V shed 4 bases and J shed 2 bases, with 11 bases lying between them. The CDR3 totals 14 residues. The DNA for the CDR3 is TGCGCCAGCAGCGAAGGAGGCTTCACAGATACGCAGTATTTT. Protein sequence: CASSEGGFTDTQYF.